This TCR beta chain is from a study of blood T cell repertoires in COVID-19. Repertoires were generated with immunoSEQ multiplex PCR, while TCRdb's copy carries only in-frame clones and drops some. The sample carries hundreds of thousands of clones, about 90% recorded once. The CDR3 spans 15 residues. Unmatched junction bases numbered 8, after V lost 6 bases and J lost 0 bases. CDR1 SGHRS and CDR2 YFSETQ come from the germline V gene. This chain uses TRBV5-1 with TRBJ1-1, with 7 positions matching TRBD1. The clonotype was recovered from a woman aged 40 to 49 who had recovered from COVID-19. Sample: peripheral blood. The CDR3 region is CASKARDSMNTEAFF. CDR3 coding DNA: TGCGCCAGCAAGGCCCGGGACAGCATGAACACTGAAGCTTTCTTT.